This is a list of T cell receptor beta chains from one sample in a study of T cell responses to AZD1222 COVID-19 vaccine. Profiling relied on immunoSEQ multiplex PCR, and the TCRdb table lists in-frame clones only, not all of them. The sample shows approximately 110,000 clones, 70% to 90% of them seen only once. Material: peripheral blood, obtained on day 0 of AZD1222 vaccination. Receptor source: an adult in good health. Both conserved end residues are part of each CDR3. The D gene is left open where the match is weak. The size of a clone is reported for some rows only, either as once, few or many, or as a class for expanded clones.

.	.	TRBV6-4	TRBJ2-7	TGTGCCAGCAGTGACCTGTCGGGACTCACGCTGGAGCAGTACTTC	CASSDLSGLTLEQYF
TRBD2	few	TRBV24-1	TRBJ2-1	TGTGCCACCAGTTCGATAAGCGGGAGGAACAATGAGCAGTTCTTC	CATSSISGRNNEQFF
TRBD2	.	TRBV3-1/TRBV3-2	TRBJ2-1	TGTGCCAGCAGCCAAGTAGCGGGGGCCTACAATGAGCAGTTCTTC	CASSQVAGAYNEQFF
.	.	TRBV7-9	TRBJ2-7	TGTGCCAGCAGCTTAGTGGGGGGCTACGAGCAGTACTTC	CASSLVGGYEQYF
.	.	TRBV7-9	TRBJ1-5	TGTGCCAGCAGCACGCAGGGAAACCAGCCCCAGCATTTT	CASSTQGNQPQHF
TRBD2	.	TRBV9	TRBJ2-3	TGTGCCAGCAGCGTAGGACTAGCGCTAAGCACAGATACGCAGTATTTT	CASSVGLALSTDTQYF
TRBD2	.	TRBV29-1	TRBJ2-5	TGCAGCGTTGGGTCTAGCGGGAGCCTGGAGACCCAGTACTTC	CSVGSSGSLETQYF
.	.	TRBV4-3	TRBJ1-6	TGCGCCAGCAGCCAAGAATTGATGTATAATTCACCCCTCCACTTT	CASSQELMYNSPLHF
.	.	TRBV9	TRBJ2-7	TGTGCCAGCAGCGTAGCGGGGGAGGCCTACGAACAGTACTTC	CASSVAGEAYEQYF
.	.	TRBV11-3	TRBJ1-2	TGTGCCAGCAGCTTAGGGCAGTTCAGCGGCTACACCTTC	CASSLGQFSGYTF
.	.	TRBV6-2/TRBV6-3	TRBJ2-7	TGTGCCAGCAGTTACTCGACCCCGCCTCAGCAGTACTTC	CASSYSTPPQQYF
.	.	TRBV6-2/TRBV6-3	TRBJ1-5	TGTGCCAGCAGCCTCGGGCCAGGTAGTTCGGCTCAGCCCCAGCATTTT	CASSLGPGSSAQPQHF
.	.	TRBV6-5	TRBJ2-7	TGTGCCAGCAGAAGGGACAACACCTACGAGCAGTACTTC	CASRRDNTYEQYF
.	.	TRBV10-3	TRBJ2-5	TGTGCCACCCAACCGGGAAGGGGGTTCCAAGAGACCCAGTACTTC	CATQPGRGFQETQYF
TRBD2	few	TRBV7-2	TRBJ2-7	TGTGCCAGCAGCTCGCTAGCGGCCCCCTACGAGCAGTACTTC	CASSSLAAPYEQYF
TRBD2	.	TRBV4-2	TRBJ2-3	TGTGCCAGCAGCCAACAAGCGGGGGTCGCAGATACGCAGTATTTT	CASSQQAGVADTQYF
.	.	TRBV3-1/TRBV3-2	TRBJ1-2	TGTGCCAGCAGCCAATATGACACGTCAAACTATGGCTACACCTTC	CASSQYDTSNYGYTF
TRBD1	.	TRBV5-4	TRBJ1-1	TGTGCCAGCAGCCTAGGACAGGGGGTTGGGAACACTGAAGCTTTCTTT	CASSLGQGVGNTEAFF